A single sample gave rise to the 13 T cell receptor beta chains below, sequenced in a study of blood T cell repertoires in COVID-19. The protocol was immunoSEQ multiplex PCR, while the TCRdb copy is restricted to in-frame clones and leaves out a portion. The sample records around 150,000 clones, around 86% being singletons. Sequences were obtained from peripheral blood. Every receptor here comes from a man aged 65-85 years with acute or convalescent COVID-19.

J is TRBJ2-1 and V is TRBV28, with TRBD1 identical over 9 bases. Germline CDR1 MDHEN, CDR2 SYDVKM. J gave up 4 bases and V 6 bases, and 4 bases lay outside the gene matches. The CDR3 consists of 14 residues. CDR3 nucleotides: TGTGCCAGCAGAACCGGGACAGGGTACAATGAGCAGTTCTTC. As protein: CASRTGTGYNEQFF.

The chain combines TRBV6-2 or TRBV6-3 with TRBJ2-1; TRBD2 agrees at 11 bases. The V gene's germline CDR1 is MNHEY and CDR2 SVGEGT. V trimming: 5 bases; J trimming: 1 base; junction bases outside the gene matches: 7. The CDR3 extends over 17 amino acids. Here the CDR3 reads CASSLHPSGRSYNEQFF. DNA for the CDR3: TGTGCCAGCAGTCTTCACCCTAGCGGGAGGTCCTACAATGAGCAGTTCTTC.

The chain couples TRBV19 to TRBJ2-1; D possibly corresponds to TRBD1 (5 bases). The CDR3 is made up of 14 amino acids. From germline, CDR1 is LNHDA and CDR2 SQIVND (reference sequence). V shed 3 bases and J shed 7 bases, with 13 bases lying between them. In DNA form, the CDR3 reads TGTGCCAGTAGTATCACAGGACGCGAGAATGAGCAGTTCTTC. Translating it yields CASSITGRENEQFF.

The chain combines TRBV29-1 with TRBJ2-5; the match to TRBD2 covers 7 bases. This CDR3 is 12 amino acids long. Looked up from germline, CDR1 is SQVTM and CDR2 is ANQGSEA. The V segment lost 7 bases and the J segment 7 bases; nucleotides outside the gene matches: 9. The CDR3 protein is CSAGEGRATQYF. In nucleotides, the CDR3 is TGCAGCGCCGGGGAGGGTCGTGCGACCCAGTACTTC.

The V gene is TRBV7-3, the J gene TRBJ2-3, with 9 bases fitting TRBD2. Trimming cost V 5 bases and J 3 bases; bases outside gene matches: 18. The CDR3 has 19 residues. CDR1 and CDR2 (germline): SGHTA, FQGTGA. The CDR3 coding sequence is TGTGCCAGCAGCCCCTACGTTAGCGGGAGTAGGGTGAGAACAGATACGCAGTATTTT. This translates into CASSPYVSGSRVRTDTQYF.

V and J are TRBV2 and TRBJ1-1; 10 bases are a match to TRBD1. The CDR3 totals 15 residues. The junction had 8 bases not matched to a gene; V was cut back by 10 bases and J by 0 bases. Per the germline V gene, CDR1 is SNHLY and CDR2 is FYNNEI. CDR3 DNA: TGTGCCACCGACAGGGGGCCGGGTATGAACACTGAAGCTTTCTTT. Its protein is CATDRGPGMNTEAFF.

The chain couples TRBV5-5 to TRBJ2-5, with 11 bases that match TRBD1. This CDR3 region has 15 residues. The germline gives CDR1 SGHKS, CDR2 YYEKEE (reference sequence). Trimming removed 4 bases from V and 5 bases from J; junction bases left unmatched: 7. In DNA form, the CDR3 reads TGTGCCAGCAGCCCGGACAGGGGGCCGTGGGAGACCCAGTACTTC. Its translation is CASSPDRGPWETQYF.

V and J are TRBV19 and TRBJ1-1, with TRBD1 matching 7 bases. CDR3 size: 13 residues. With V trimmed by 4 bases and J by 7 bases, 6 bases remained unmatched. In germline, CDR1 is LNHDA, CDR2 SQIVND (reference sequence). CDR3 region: CASSKGQDGEAFF. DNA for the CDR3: TGTGCCAGTAGTAAAGGACAGGATGGTGAAGCTTTCTTT.

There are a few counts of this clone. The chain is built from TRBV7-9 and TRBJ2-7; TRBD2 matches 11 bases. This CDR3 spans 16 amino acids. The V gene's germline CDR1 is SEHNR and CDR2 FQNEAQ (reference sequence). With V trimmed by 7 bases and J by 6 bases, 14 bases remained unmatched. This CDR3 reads CASTKAALAGGGEQYF. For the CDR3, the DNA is TGTGCCAGCACCAAAGCAGCCCTAGCGGGAGGTGGCGAGCAGTACTTC.

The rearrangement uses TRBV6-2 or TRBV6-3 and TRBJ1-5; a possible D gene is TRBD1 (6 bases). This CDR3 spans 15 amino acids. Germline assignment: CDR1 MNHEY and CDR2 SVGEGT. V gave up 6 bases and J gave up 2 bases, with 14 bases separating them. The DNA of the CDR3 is TGTGCCAGCAGCACGGACAGACTCGGCAATCAGCCCCAGCATTTT. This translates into CASSTDRLGNQPQHF.

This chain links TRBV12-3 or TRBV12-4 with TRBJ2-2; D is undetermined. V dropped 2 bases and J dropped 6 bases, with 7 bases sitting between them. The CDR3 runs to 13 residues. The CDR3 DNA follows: TGTGCCAGCAGTTTAAGAGGCGCCGGGGAGCTGTTTTTT. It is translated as CASSLRGAGELFF.

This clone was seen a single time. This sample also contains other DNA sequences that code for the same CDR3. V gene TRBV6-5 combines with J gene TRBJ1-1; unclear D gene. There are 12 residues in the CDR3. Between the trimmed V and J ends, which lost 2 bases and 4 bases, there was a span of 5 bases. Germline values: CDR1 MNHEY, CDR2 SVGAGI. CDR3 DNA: TGTGCCAGCAGTTACGCGGGCACTGAAGCTTTCTTT. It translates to CASSYAGTEAFF.

Written as DNA, the CDR3 is TGTGCCAGCAGTTACCCGGGACTAGCGGGAGTTAGGTACGAGCAGTACTTC. Translating gives CASSYPGLAGVRYEQYF. The rearrangement uses TRBV6-2 or TRBV6-3 and TRBJ2-7; 14 positions agree with TRBD2. The CDR3 extends over 17 amino acids. Trimming at V came to 2 bases and at J to 4 bases, leaving 7 bases not matched to a gene. Germline V gene data show CDR1 as MNHEY and CDR2 as SVGEGT.